These 17 T cell receptor beta chains were all obtained from the same sample, sequenced in a study of T cell responses to AZD1222 COVID-19 vaccine. TCRdb keeps only in-frame clones here, not all; method: immunoSEQ multiplex PCR. This table has more than 150,000 clones, around 94% appearing once. Sequencing was performed on peripheral blood, taken 28 days after the second AZD1222 dose. The receptors come from an adult who received the AZD1222 COVID-19 vaccine.

The chain has TRBV21-1 and TRBJ2-1; the D segment call TRBD2 is taken from the table without a DNA check. TRBV21-1 constitutes a pseudogene. CDR3 length equals 19 residues. The CDR3 loop is CASSPNPGGREVAYNEQFF. CDR3 sequence (DNA): TGTGCCAGCAGCCCTAATCCCGGGGGGCGGGAGGTCGCCTACAATGAGCAGTTCTTC.

The chain couples TRBV5-1 to TRBJ2-2; perhaps TRBD2 as D (7 bases). The CDR3 has 15 residues. The germline V and J ends were trimmed by 5 bases and 4 bases, with 15 bases remaining between them. The germline CDR1 and CDR2 sequences are SGHRS and YFSETQ. CDR3 loop: CASSSGGRGTGELFF. CDR3 bases: TGCGCCAGCAGTTCGGGGGGCCGGGGCACCGGGGAGCTGTTTTTT.

The chain is built from TRBV18 and TRBJ1-2, with D possibly TRBD1 on 5 matching bases. Germline lookup yields CDR1 KGHSH and CDR2 LQKENI. The CDR3 length is 13 residues. V dropped 3 bases and J dropped 7 bases, with 12 bases sitting between them. The CDR3 sequence: CASSPTQEGGYTF. Written as DNA, the CDR3 is TGTGCCAGCTCACCCACACAGGAAGGTGGCTACACCTTC.

The chain links TRBV7-9 to TRBJ1-4, with 9 bases lining up with TRBD1. CDR3 size: 15 residues. Germline trimming cut 5 bases from V and 7 bases from J; bases unmatched to any gene: 8. The germline V gene encodes CDR1 SEHNR and CDR2 FQNEAQ (reference sequence). The DNA for the CDR3 is TGTGCCAGCAGCCATGGGGACAGGGCGGGTGAAAAACTGTTTTTT. Residues: CASSHGDRAGEKLFF.

This chain links TRBV7-9 with TRBJ1-2; D gene unclear. CDR3 size: 14 residues. V dropped 3 bases and J dropped 0 bases, with 8 bases sitting between them. Germline V lookup: CDR1 SEHNR, CDR2 FQNEAQ (reference sequence). The CDR3, as DNA: TGTGCCAGCAGCTTGGGCAGAGCTAACTATGGCTACACCTTC. As protein: CASSLGRANYGYTF.

Written as DNA, the CDR3 is TGCAGCGTTGAAGGGCCCTACGAGCAGTACTTC. This sequence encodes CSVEGPYEQYF. V is TRBV29-1 and J is TRBJ2-7; no firm D call. The germline CDR1 and CDR2 sequences are SQVTM and ANQGSEA. The CDR3 runs 11 residues. Trimming took off 1 base at V and 2 bases at J, with 3 bases between the two ends.

This sequence joins TRBV5-1 and TRBJ2-7, with TRBD2 as a possible D gene (5 bases). The CDR3 consists of 16 residues. V lost 3 bases, J lost 1 base, and 17 bases lay in between. Germline V lookup: CDR1 SGHRS, CDR2 YFSETQ. The CDR3 DNA sequence: TGCGCCAGCAGCTCCCACGGGCCCCGCGGGTCCTACGAGCAGTACTTC. Its translation: CASSSHGPRGSYEQYF.

CDR3 residues: CASSPGTGRIAKNIQYF. The CDR3 coding sequence is TGTGCCAGCAGCCCCGGGACAGGGCGTATAGCCAAAAACATTCAGTACTTC. The chain employs TRBV6-2 or TRBV6-3 and TRBJ2-4; 9 bases align to TRBD1. Trimming took 6 bases from V and 0 from J; bases not matched to a gene: 9. The CDR3 totals 17 residues. From germline, CDR1 is MNHEY and CDR2 SVGEGT.

The V gene is TRBV6-5, the J gene TRBJ2-1; possibly TRBD1 for D (5 bases). CDR1 is MNHEY, CDR2 SVGAGI, per germline. The CDR3 length is 14 residues. Trimming shortened V by 5 bases and J by 7 bases, and 15 bases separated the two germline ends. In DNA form, the CDR3 reads TGTGCCAGCAGTACGGCGGACACCGGGAATGAGCAGTTCTTC. Translation: CASSTADTGNEQFF.

V is TRBV20-1 and J is TRBJ1-1; no clear D gene. CDR3 length: 11 residues. Trimming stripped 0 bases from V and 5 bases from J, with 4 bases between. In germline, CDR1 is DFQATT, CDR2 SNEGSKA (reference sequence). CDR3: CSARDLTEAFF. CDR3 nucleotides: TGCAGTGCTAGAGATCTAACTGAAGCTTTCTTT.

Concerning this clone: The junction and the germline gene differ at one end; a read error may be behind it. V is TRBV27 and J is TRBJ1-4, with D possibly TRBD1 on 6 matching bases. Germline V gives CDR1 MNHEY, CDR2 SMNVEV (reference sequence). The CDR3 spans 16 residues. In nucleotides, the CDR3 is TGTGCCAGCAGTTCGACCGGACAGTCGTTCAATGTAAAACTGTTTTTT. It encodes CASSSTGQSFNVKLFF.

The genes are TRBV7-2 and TRBJ2-7; possible D gene TRBD2, 5 bases. The CDR3 covers 14 residues. V lost 5 bases and J 4 bases, leaving 15 bases between the germline ends. The germline CDR1 and CDR2 sequences are SGHTA and FQGNSA. For the CDR3, the DNA is TGTGCCAGCAGCCCCCACAAGGGAGATTACGAGCAGTACTTC. Translation: CASSPHKGDYEQYF. The whole variable domain, remainder taken from reference TRBV7-2 and TRBJ2-7, is GAGVSQSPSNKVTEKGKDVELRCDPISGHTALYWYRQSLGQGLEFLIYFQGNSAPDKSGLPSDRFSAERTGGSVSTLTIQRTQQEDSAVYLCASSPHKGDYEQYFGPGTRLTVT.

This chain uses TRBV19 with TRBJ1-1, with D possibly matching TRBD1 (5 bases). Germline loops: CDR1 LNHDA, CDR2 SQIVND (reference sequence). This CDR3 comprises 12 residues. V was cut by 2 bases and J by 9 bases, with 10 bases left in between. In DNA, the CDR3 is TGTGCCAGTAGTATAATATGGGGGAAAGCTTTCTTT. Its protein is CASSIIWGKAFF.

V usage is TRBV29-1 and J usage is TRBJ2-4, with unresolved D. V lost 6 bases and J 5 bases, leaving 11 bases between the germline ends. The CDR3 consists of 12 residues. Germline assignment: CDR1 SQVTM and CDR2 ANQGSEA. The CDR3, as DNA: TGCAGCGTCATGGGGTGGGAAAACATTCAGTACTTC. It translates to CSVMGWENIQYF.

V gene TRBV18 combines with J gene TRBJ1-2, with D possibly being TRBD1 (6 bases). Looked up from germline, CDR1 is KGHSH and CDR2 is LQKENI. V lost 4 bases, J lost 7 bases, and 22 bases lay in between. This CDR3 region has 16 residues. This CDR3 reads CASSQPDRSLLGGYTF. The CDR3 DNA sequence: TGTGCCAGCTCACAACCCGACAGGTCCCTACTCGGTGGCTACACCTTC.

The rearrangement links TRBV27 to TRBJ1-1, with TRBD1 matching over 8 bases. CDR1 and CDR2 from the germline V gene are MNHEY and SMNVEV (reference sequence). Unmatched junction bases numbered 8, after V lost 7 bases and J lost 4 bases. This CDR3 is built from 14 residues. The DNA of the CDR3 is TGTGCCAGCACCCTAGGACAGGGAAGCACTGAAGCTTTCTTT. Its protein product is CASTLGQGSTEAFF.

The chain couples TRBV9 to TRBJ1-3; D is unclear. Trimming cost V 3 bases and J 4 bases, with 5 bases left between them. CDR1 is SGDLS, CDR2 YYNGEE, per germline. This CDR3 has 12 residues. The CDR3, as DNA: TGTGCCAGCAGCGGTTCCGGAAACACCATATATTTT. Protein sequence: CASSGSGNTIYF.